The T cell receptor (beta chain) described here comes from a study of blood T cells in healthy people across ages (dated by TCRdb to about 2015). Study-wide context: In model experiments, template switching captured about one uniquely barcoded TCR beta cDNA molecule for every two T cells. Two additional independent replicas of 1 million unique cDNA reads from the same blood draw were analyzed for two donors (one aged 18 to 30 and one aged 80 or older). The donors were divided into four age groups: young (average roughly 15 years), middle-aged (about 40), aged (approximately 62) and long-lived (82). The study measured age-related changes in TCR beta repertoire diversity using deep sequencing normalized with unique cDNA molecular identifiers. Results and caveats for the whole study, not just this receptor: Observed TCR beta diversity per million T cells fell roughly linearly with age, and a significant reduction was already apparent by age around 39. Observed TCR beta diversity correlated strongly with the percentage of naive T cells measured by flow cytometry. Bulk unsorted PBMC profiling prevented conclusive comparison of naive and antigen-experienced compartments. Total diversity estimates from one million sequenced T cells were considered lower bounds and underestimates. The long-lived group showed more naive CD4+ T cells, fewer expanded clones and increased TCR diversity than the aged group, suggesting age selection. Donor CMV infection status was unknown, potentially confounding age-related changes in expanded clonotypes.

About this clonotype: Its antigen is unknown. This may come from a read error, since a much larger clone is one base off.

Counted from cysteine to phenylalanine, this CDR3 has 20 amino acids. CDR3 DNA only is kept here, 60 bases in frame from base 1. From the germline V gene, CDR1 is SGHRS and CDR2 is YFSETQ. The 39 donors, aged about 6 to 95 years, were systemically healthy Caucasian individuals from Russia. Approximately 9 milliliters of peripheral blood were collected from each donor into EDTA-treated Vacutainer tubes. Ficoll-Paque density-gradient centrifugation was used to isolate PBMCs, with at least 7 million obtained per sample. Total RNA was extracted from PBMCs with Trizol reagent, with at least 5.5 micrograms obtained per sample. Naive CD45RAhigh/CD27high T cell percentages were measured by flow cytometry on a PBMC aliquot from every donor. Libraries were built with 5' RACE. Reads for this sample came from an Illumina HiSeq 2500. A second PCR of roughly 6 to 11 cycles was run with a J-beta primer mix and a sample-barcoded 5' primer. Each TCR beta cDNA molecule received a unique molecular identifier from a template-switch 5' adaptor carrying 12 random nucleotides. Each sample yielded at least 3 million CDR3-containing paired-end reads. First-strand cDNA was synthesized from all RNA with the Mint cDNA synthesis kit, primed by a TRBC-specific oligonucleotide. Following uracil-DNA glycosylase treatment, a first 18-cycle PCR with universal primers M1SS and BC2_uni_R was performed on all cDNA. The authors processed their data as follows. Normalization of each sample was performed by random selection of 1 million high-quality reads, each carrying a distinct molecular identifier. Reads sharing molecular identifiers were discarded rather than binned into consensus sequences. CDR3 identification, clonotype clustering and error correction used MiTCR with a Q25 quality threshold and the strictest error-elimination algorithm. A nonparametric unseen species model with Euler transformation was used to estimate a lower bound on total TCR beta diversity. TCRdb trimmed the raw reads at Q25, called clones with MiXCR and kept productive beta chains. Each entry merges the rows of one CDR3 protein and shows their most common DNA and genes. TCRdb's processing, not the study's, gives the V and J calls here. The sample table lists more than 900,000 distinct CDR3 sequences, 25% to 30% of them with a count of one. Clones ranked in the top ten supply roughly 10% of the sample.

These data also formed part of another study, on T cells of mothers and their children. From the second report: Nine systemically healthy Caucasian individuals served as donors, namely three mothers together with their six children. cDNA synthesis consumed the entire amount of extracted RNA, loaded at approximately 1.5 ug RNA in each 15 ul reaction. In the second PCR, sample barcodes and 2-4 random nucleotides were introduced via the M1S primer. Each mother yielded over 9.5 million TCR beta CDR3 reads and each child about 3 million reads. Thymic selection shapes the output of TCR recombination in a similar way in related and unrelated pairs, and inherited differences have a minor effect. Normalized repertoire overlap in related mother-child pairs was always slightly higher than in unrelated mother-child pairs, but the difference was never significant. No persistent microchimeric T cell clones were found, with a detection sensitivity of around 100 clones per million clonotypes. In the study, deep NGS was used to compare the TCR beta repertoires of mothers and children, and features distinguishing related mother-child pairs from unrelated individuals were sought. Mothers averaged roughly 40 +/- 4 years of age and children averaged 11 +/- 4 years. After adapters were ligated using NEBNext reagents, the libraries underwent 100+100 nt paired-end sequencing on an Illumina HiSeq 2000. To prevent cross-contamination, the mother and child libraries were prepared a month apart and were sequenced in separate runs. For each donor, between roughly 450,000 and 2,200,000 distinct TCR beta clonotypes were identified. Naive TCR beta clonotypes were estimated from low-frequency clonotypes matched to each donor's FACS-determined naive share, without sorting.

The chain employs TRBV5-1 and TRBJ2-2; 11 central nucleotides agree with TRBD1. The receptor was derived from a woman aged 40-49 years in good health. The sequenced sample was blood. The nucleotide sequence reads as follows: TGCGCCAGCAACACAGGGGGGCCGGACAGGGGGCAAGTTCGGACCGGGGAGCGGTTTTTT. The resulting protein is CASNTGGPDRGQVRTGERFF.